The present T cell receptor beta chain was sequenced within a study of T cell changes during pregnancy in multiple sclerosis. Trimming at V came to 3 bases and at J to 1 base, leaving 2 bases not matched to a gene. The length of the CDR3 is 14 residues. Germline CDR1 reads SGHTA; CDR2 reads FQGNSA. Sequencing was performed with immunoSEQ multiplex PCR; in TCRdb, only in-frame clones are kept and a portion is missing. This table has tens of thousands of clones, 90% appearing once. The receptor was derived from a female donor in good health, enrolled as a control in a pregnancy study. The rearrangement links TRBV7-2 to TRBJ1-1, with 7 bases matching TRBD1. Sequences were derived from CD4+ T cells from peripheral blood mononuclear cells, sampled in the second trimester of pregnancy. The CDR3 reads CASSFGTANTEAFF. The CDR3 DNA follows: TGTGCCAGCAGCTTCGGGACAGCGAACACTGAAGCTTTCTTT.